This passage covers 7 T cell receptor beta chains from one sample sequenced in a study of immune evolution from preneoplasia to lung adenocarcinoma. Sequencing was performed with immunoSEQ multiplex PCR; in TCRdb, only in-frame clones are kept and a portion is missing. Of 3,500 or so clones listed, 82% are singletons. Sequenced: FFPE invasive lung adenocarcinoma tissue. The receptors here all came from a person aged 70 to 79 with invasive lung adenocarcinoma.

The CDR3 loop is CASRPGVDYNEQFF. CDR3 bases: TGTGCCAGCAGGCCGGGAGTGGACTACAATGAGCAGTTCTTC. This rearrangement joins TRBV5-4 to TRBJ2-1; tentative D call: TRBD2 (6 bases). CDR3 length: 14 residues. V lost 5 bases and J 3 bases, leaving 12 bases between the germline ends. Looked up from germline, CDR1 is SGHNT and CDR2 is YYREEE (reference sequence).

This clone was found once. This rearrangement joins TRBV18 to TRBJ2-5; D call uncertain. CDR3 size: 11 residues. CDR1 is KGHSH and CDR2 is LQKENI in the germline V gene. V was clipped by 5 bases and J by 0 bases, with 1 base between them. This CDR3 is CASSYQETQYF. The DNA of the CDR3 is TGTGCCAGCTCATACCAAGAGACCCAGTACTTC.

The chain couples TRBV10-2 to TRBJ2-2; possibly TRBD1 for D (5 bases). Trimming left V 7 bases short and J 1 base short, with 10 bases between. Looked up from germline, CDR1 is WSHSY and CDR2 is SAAADI. The CDR3 spans 14 residues. Written as DNA, the CDR3 is TGCGCCAGCAAACGGCAGGGGAACACCGGGGAGCTGTTTTTT. Amino acid sequence: CASKRQGNTGELFF.

The chain combines TRBV6-5 with TRBJ2-5; D gene ambiguous. Between the trimmed V and J ends, which lost 5 bases and 3 bases, there was a span of 16 bases. This CDR3 contains 15 residues. Germline CDR1 reads MNHEY; CDR2 reads SVGAGI. This CDR3 is CASSHPSGSEETQYF. The CDR3 DNA follows: TGTGCCAGCAGTCACCCCTCGGGCTCAGAAGAGACCCAGTACTTC.

The chain recombines TRBV27 with TRBJ1-5; D remains ambiguous. Germline V gene lookup returns CDR1 MNHEY and CDR2 SMNVEV (reference sequence). Deletions cut 3 bases from V and 7 bases from J, with 13 bases between. CDR3 length: 14 residues. CDR3 loop: CASSFRDGLQPQHF. The CDR3 bases are TGTGCCAGCAGTTTCCGCGACGGCTTGCAGCCCCAGCATTTT.

In this sample, this clone turned up a few times. This rearrangement joins TRBV21-1 to TRBJ2-2; the DNA was not used to check the table's D call, TRBD2. TRBV21-1 is marked as a pseudogene. CDR3 length: 16 amino acids. The CDR3 sequence: CASSKVRLGGAGELFF. The CDR3 nucleotides read TGTGCCAGCAGCAAAGTCAGGCTAGGAGGGGCCGGGGAGCTGTTTTTT.

CDR3 protein: CASSSARVNTGELFF. The CDR3 bases are TGTGCCAGCAGTTCGGCTAGAGTGAACACCGGGGAGCTGTTTTTT. The chain couples TRBV28 to TRBJ2-2; D unclear. V was pared by 4 bases and J by 1 base, with 10 bases between. Germline CDR1 and CDR2: MDHEN and SYDVKM. This CDR3 is built from 15 residues.